The clone carrying this TCR beta chain was counted between two and nine times. The data belong to a study of T-cell memory formation after mild COVID-19. TCRdb reanalysed the 5' RACE reads using MiXCR and keeps one entry per CDR3 protein. Of 400,000 to 500,000 distinct CDR3 sequences listed, about 24% are singletons. Trimming stripped 6 bases from V and 2 bases from J, with 14 bases between. The CDR3 extends over 15 amino acids. The source is an adult woman who had mild COVID-19 (a few samples of this study predate the infection). Cell type and time point are not known. The chain links TRBV12-3 or TRBV12-4 to TRBJ1-5, with unresolved D. The sample consisted of PBMCs or a T cell subset sorted from them (not recorded which). The CDR3 sequence is CASRSPGEGNQPQHF. The CDR3 nucleotides are TGTGCCAGCAGATCACCGGGCGAAGGCAATCAGCCCCAGCATTTT.